The source of this T cell receptor (beta chain) is a study of T cells in Graves' hyperthyroidism and ophthalmopathy. General study findings and limits: Blood shared most expanded thyroid clonotypes above 0.001. The model foresaw ophthalmopathy a median around 6 months prior to onset.

This clonotype was detected ten times or more. No antigen is known for it. RNA transcripts provided the source from which TCR beta CDR3 regions were amplified. During a first-round RT-PCR of the TCR CDR3, the HTBI primer set was used. TCRdb independently ran MiXCR on the multiplex PCR reads; one entry per CDR3 protein. The sample consists of about 250,000 distinct CDR3 sequences, approximately 23% of them appearing once. CDR1 and CDR2 (germline): MNHNS, SASEGT. Trimming took 4 bases from V and 6 from J; bases not matched to a gene: 9. CDR3 length: 15 amino acids. Criteria for exclusion of patients were uncontrolled infection, other autoimmune disease, pregnancy or lactation. The authors took PBMCs from 10 ml fresh peripheral blood.

The TCR was taken from a woman between 35 and 50 years old with Graves' ophthalmopathy. Sequencing used blood. V and J are TRBV6-1 and TRBJ1-1, with 9 bases aligning to TRBD1. The CDR3: CASSVETGGSAEAFF. Here the CDR3 DNA reads TGTGCCAGCAGTGTAGAGACAGGGGGGTCCGCTGAAGCTTTCTTT.